These T cell receptor beta chains were read from a single sample in a study of breast tumors, draining lymph nodes, adjacent tissues. From the multiplex PCR reads, TCRdb called clonotypes with MiXCR, one entry per CDR3 protein. The sample lists over 200,000 distinct CDR3 sequences, approximately 30% occurring once. Sequencing was carried out using axillary lymph node tissue. Receptors originate from a female donor with breast cancer. Some clones in this sample may be carry-over from other donors' samples. The CDR3 runs from the conserved cysteine through the conserved F or W. The order of the fields is D gene, J gene, clone size, V gene, CDR3 DNA, CDR3 protein. The D gene is left open where the match is weak. Only some rows state a clone size, as once, few, many or a class for expanded clones.

>NA|TRBJ1-5|many|TRBV7-2
TGTGCCAGCAGCTCGGACAGCTATAGCAATCAGCCCCAGCATTTT
CASSSDSYSNQPQHF
>TRBD1|TRBJ2-5|many|TRBV4-3
TGCGCCAGCAGCCAAGGACAGGGAGAAGAGACCCAGTACTTC
CASSQGQGEETQYF
>NA|TRBJ2-5|many|TRBV5-1
TGCGCCAGCAGCTTGGGGTGGAATCAAGAGACCCAGTACTTC
CASSLGWNQETQYF
>NA|TRBJ2-3|NA|TRBV20-1
TGCAGTGCTAAGGAATACAATGAGCAGTATTTT
CSAKEYNEQYF
>TRBD1|TRBJ2-3|few|TRBV5-1
TGCGCCAGCAGCGCAAAGAGGGGGCTAGTGACAGATACGCAGTGTTTT
CASSAKRGLVTDTQCF
>NA|TRBJ2-5|many|TRBV7-9
TGTGCCAGCAGCGACCTTGTTCGGTGGGGAGAGACCCAGTACTTC
CASSDLVRWGETQYF
>TRBD1|TRBJ1-5|many|TRBV7-2
TGTGCCAGCAGCTTAGGGACAGGGTTGAATCAGCCCCAGCATTTT
CASSLGTGLNQPQHF
>TRBD2|TRBJ2-1|NA|TRBV6-2/TRBV6-3
TGTGCCAGCAGTTACCGGCGGACTAGCGGATCCTACAATGAGCAGTTCTTC
CASSYRRTSGSYNEQFF
>TRBD1|TRBJ2-5|NA|TRBV2
TGTGCCAGCAGAGACCGGGACAGGTACCAAGAGACCCAGTACTTC
CASRDRDRYQETQYF
>NA|TRBJ2-2|many|TRBV20-1
TGCAGTGCCGAAGGACCGCCGGGGGAGCTGTTTTTT
CSAEGPPGELFF
>TRBD1|TRBJ1-5|many|TRBV25-1
TGTGCCAGCGCCGGGACAGATAGCAATCAGCCCCAGCATTTT
CASAGTDSNQPQHF
>NA|TRBJ1-1|few|TRBV20-1
TGCAGTGGGGAGGGGGGGACTGAAGCTTTCTTT
CSGEGGTEAFF
>NA|TRBJ2-1|many|TRBV11-2
TGTGCCAGCAGCCTAAGGCTTGGAAATGAGCAGTTCTTC
CASSLRLGNEQFF
>TRBD1|TRBJ1-4|NA|TRBV19
TGTGCCACCGGGACAGGGGATGCTAATGAAAAACTGTTTTTT
CATGTGDANEKLFF
>NA|TRBJ2-5|NA|TRBV24-1
TGTGCCACCAGTGCGGGGAACGGGGGCCGTGACCAAGAGACCCAGTACTTC
CATSAGNGGRDQETQYF
>NA|TRBJ1-6|NA|TRBV12-3/TRBV12-4
TGTGCCAGCAGTATGACAGATGTTAATTCACCCCTCCACTTT
CASSMTDVNSPLHF
>TRBD2|TRBJ2-2|NA|TRBV12-3/TRBV12-4
TGTGCCAGCAGTTATGGCGGGAGACAGACTGGGGAGCTGTTTTTT
CASSYGGRQTGELFF
>TRBD1|TRBJ1-3|NA|TRBV20-1
TGCAGTGCTCTGGGGACAGGGACGGGAAACACCATATATTTT
CSALGTGTGNTIYF
>TRBD2|TRBJ2-1|many|TRBV7-3
TGTGCCAGCAGCTTAACGTTAGGGGGGACTAGTGGTATCTATGAGCAGTTCTTC
CASSLTLGGTSGIYEQFF
>NA|TRBJ2-1|many|TRBV2
TGTGCCAGCAGTGATGGTACCTGGGGCTACAATGAGCAGTTCTTC
CASSDGTWGYNEQFF
>NA|TRBJ2-7|many|TRBV6-2/TRBV6-3
TGTGCCAGCACCCTTCCCACAGGGAGTTACGAGCAGTACTTC
CASTLPTGSYEQYF
>NA|TRBJ1-2|many|TRBV7-2
TGTGCCAGCAGTAACCCCATTTCCTCTAACTATGGCTACACCTTC
CASSNPISSNYGYTF
>NA|TRBJ1-5|many|TRBV7-8
TGTGCCAGCAGCTTAGGTGGGTACCAGCCCCAGCATTTT
CASSLGGYQPQHF
>NA|TRBJ2-1|few|TRBV12-3/TRBV12-4
TGTGCCAGCAGTGACGACAGCGTCCTGTACAATGAGCAGTTCTTC
CASSDDSVLYNEQFF